A selection of T cell receptor beta chains follows, all from one sample in a study of blood T cell repertoires in COVID-19. Produced via immunoSEQ multiplex PCR; TCRdb's table is partial and in-frame only. The data contain about 240,000 clones, about four fifths of them singletons. Sequencing was carried out using peripheral blood. These receptors were collected from a woman older than 75 with COVID-19, enrolled during active disease. The CDR3 runs from the conserved cysteine through the conserved F or W. A D gene is named only where the DNA matches it firmly. Only some rows state a clone size, as once, few, many or a class for expanded clones.

TRBV18,.,16,.,TRBJ1-3,CASSRGVKNSGNTIYF,TGTGCCAGCTCACGGGGGGTAAAGAACTCTGGAAACACCATATATTTT
TRBV5-4,.,12,.,TRBJ2-5,CASSFPLGTQYF,TGTGCCAGCAGCTTCCCCCTAGGGACCCAGTACTTC
TRBV28,.,14,few,TRBJ1-2,CASRPSGRVYGYTF,TGTGCCAGCAGACCCTCGGGGAGAGTCTATGGCTACACCTTC
TRBV15,TRBD2,16,.,TRBJ2-3,CATSRFSGGPTDTQYF,TGTGCCACCAGCAGGTTTAGCGGGGGGCCCACAGATACGCAGTATTTT
TRBV18,.,14,.,TRBJ2-5,CASSPGSGRETQYF,TGTGCCAGCTCACCAGGCAGTGGGCGTGAGACCCAGTACTTC
TRBV2,.,15,.,TRBJ2-6,CALTQGLSGANVLTF,TGTGCCCTCACTCAGGGCCTCTCTGGGGCCAACGTCCTGACTTTC
TRBV24-1,.,12,.,TRBJ1-2,CATRAGSEGYTF,TGTGCCACCAGGGCAGGGTCGGAAGGCTACACCTTC
TRBV6-5,TRBD1,15,.,TRBJ1-6,CASSDQDRRYSPLHF,TGTGCCAGCAGCGATCAGGACAGGAGATATTCACCCCTCCACTTT
TRBV4-2,.,14,.,TRBJ1-2,CASSQGNQGGGYTF,TGTGCCAGCAGCCAAGGAAATCAGGGAGGCGGCTACACCTTC
TRBV28,.,15,.,TRBJ2-5,CASSLSTVLQETQYF,TGTGCCAGCAGTTTATCAACAGTCCTCCAAGAGACCCAGTACTTC
TRBV12-3/TRBV12-4,.,11,.,TRBJ1-1,CASSSFFEAFF,TGTGCCAGCAGCTCTTTTTTTGAAGCTTTCTTT
TRBV18,.,14,.,TRBJ1-1,CASSPGSGYTEAFF,TGTGCCAGCTCACCAGGATCAGGGTACACTGAAGCTTTCTTT
TRBV6-4,.,17,.,TRBJ2-3,CASSLSTAGPGTDTQYF,TGTGCCAGCAGCCTTTCGACGGCGGGGCCCGGCACAGATACGCAGTATTTT
TRBV7-9,.,14,.,TRBJ1-6,CASSLGGRAKALHF,TGTGCCAGCAGCTTAGGTGGCAGAGCGAAAGCCCTCCACTTT
TRBV12-3/TRBV12-4,.,13,.,TRBJ1-1,CASSSLFATEAFF,TGTGCCAGCAGTTCGCTATTCGCCACTGAAGCTTTCTTT
TRBV28,TRBD2,17,.,TRBJ2-1,CASSPWTSGRAYNEQFF,TGTGCCAGCAGTCCCTGGACTAGCGGGAGGGCCTACAATGAGCAGTTCTTC
TRBV3-1/TRBV3-2,TRBD2,17,.,TRBJ2-3,CASSSGTSGSGTDTQYF,TGTGCCAGCAGCTCCGGGACTAGCGGGAGTGGGACAGATACGCAGTATTTT
TRBV10-1,.,17,once,TRBJ2-1,CASSESTGFMIVNEQFF,TGCGCCAGCAGTGAGTCGACTGGGTTCATGATCGTCAATGAGCAGTTCTTC
TRBV28,TRBD2,16,.,TRBJ2-2,CASSLAGAQGTGELFF,TGTGCCAGCAGTTTAGCGGGAGCCCAAGGAACCGGGGAGCTGTTTTTT
TRBV28,.,12,.,TRBJ1-1,CASTQTPTEAFF,TGTGCCAGCACCCAGACACCTACTGAAGCTTTCTTT
TRBV18,TRBD1,15,.,TRBJ1-5,CASSLQGAGNQPQHF,TGTGCCAGCTCACTCCAGGGGGCGGGCAATCAGCCCCAGCATTTT
TRBV7-3,TRBD1,16,once,TRBJ2-2,CASSSSTGGSPGELFF,TGTGCCAGCAGCTCCTCGACAGGGGGCAGCCCCGGGGAGCTGTTTTTT
TRBV7-2,.,15,.,TRBJ2-1,CASSSRQRSYNEQFF,TGTGCCAGCAGCTCGCGGCAGCGCTCCTACAATGAGCAGTTCTTC
TRBV12-3/TRBV12-4,.,12,.,TRBJ1-5,CASSISNQPQHF,TGTGCCAGCAGTATAAGCAATCAGCCCCAGCATTTT
TRBV7-9,.,13,.,TRBJ2-7,CASSLGTAYEQYF,TGTGCCAGCAGCTTAGGGACAGCCTACGAGCAGTACTTC
TRBV27,TRBD2,15,.,TRBJ2-3,CASSTLAGARGAQYF,TGTGCCAGCAGTACACTAGCGGGAGCCCGGGGTGCGCAGTATTTT
TRBV7-2,TRBD2,17,once,TRBJ2-3,CASSLVGAGGATDTQYF,TGTGCCAGCAGCTTAGTGGGAGCGGGAGGCGCCACAGATACGCAGTATTTT
TRBV4-2,.,16,.,TRBJ1-2,CASSQGAQGSPYGYTF,TGTGCCAGCAGCCAAGGGGCACAGGGAAGCCCCTATGGCTACACCTTC
TRBV6-5,.,14,.,TRBJ1-1,CASIREGRYSEAFF,TGTGCCAGCATTAGGGAGGGTCGTTATAGTGAAGCTTTCTTT
TRBV19,TRBD2,18,.,TRBJ2-3,CASRRYGAGGLREDTQYF,TGTGCCAGTAGAAGGTATGGAGCGGGAGGCCTTCGGGAGGATACGCAGTATTTT
TRBV7-6,.,16,many,TRBJ2-7,CASSPTGQRTSYEQYF,TGTGCCAGCAGTCCGACCGGACAGAGGACTTCCTACGAGCAGTACTTC
TRBV5-8,TRBD1,16,.,TRBJ2-3,CASSHGTGGSTDTQYF,TGTGCCAGCAGCCACGGAACAGGGGGCTCCACAGATACGCAGTATTTT
TRBV5-6,.,12,.,TRBJ2-7,CASSLTSYEQYF,TGTGCCAGCAGCCTTACTAGCTACGAGCAGTACTTC
TRBV18,.,15,.,TRBJ1-1,CASSPSGGGGTEAFF,TGTGCCAGCTCACCATCGGGGGGTGGGGGCACTGAAGCTTTCTTT
TRBV24-1,.,17,.,TRBJ2-2,CATSDRDSLGGTGELFF,TGTGCCACCAGTGACCGGGACTCCCTAGGAGGCACCGGGGAGCTGTTTTTT
TRBV6-5,TRBD1,15,.,TRBJ1-5,CASSLDRGPNQPQHF,TGTGCCAGCAGTCTCGACAGGGGCCCCAATCAGCCCCAGCATTTT
TRBV28,TRBD1,14,.,TRBJ1-2,CATSRTGGNYGYTF,TGTGCCACCAGTCGGACAGGGGGGAACTATGGCTACACCTTC
TRBV30,.,14,once,TRBJ1-5,CAWSGGSSNQPQHF,TGTGCCTGGAGTGGCGGCAGCAGCAATCAGCCCCAGCATTTT
TRBV6-6,TRBD1,15,once,TRBJ1-5,CASSRKTGENQPQHF,TGTGCCAGCAGCCGTAAGACAGGGGAGAATCAGCCCCAGCATTTT
TRBV4-2,.,12,.,TRBJ1-1,CASSQGSTEAFF,TGTGCCAGCAGCCAGGGGAGCACTGAAGCTTTCTTT
TRBV5-1,TRBD1,15,.,TRBJ2-2,CASSTTGGSAGELFF,TGCGCCAGCAGCACGACAGGGGGATCTGCCGGGGAGCTGTTTTTT
TRBV5-1,TRBD2,17,.,TRBJ2-1,CASSTGLAGGLGNEQFF,TGCGCCAGCAGCACCGGACTAGCGGGGGGGCTAGGCAATGAGCAGTTCTTC
TRBV2,.,14,.,TRBJ1-1,CAIPRGIMNTEAFF,TGTGCCATCCCCAGGGGAATAATGAACACTGAAGCTTTCTTT
TRBV3-1/TRBV3-2,.,14,.,TRBJ1-5,CASSQDVGSQPQHF,TGTGCCAGCAGCCAAGATGTAGGGAGCCAGCCCCAGCATTTT
TRBV24-1,.,14,.,TRBJ1-1,CATSATWGGNEAFF,TGTGCCACCAGTGCAACTTGGGGAGGGAATGAAGCTTTCTTT
TRBV7-9,TRBD1,15,.,TRBJ1-1,CASTPRQGLNTEAFF,TGTGCCAGCACGCCGAGACAGGGCCTGAACACTGAAGCTTTCTTT
TRBV14,TRBD2,20,once,TRBJ2-3,CASSRPTSVPSSISTDTQYF,TGTGCCAGCAGCAGGCCCACTAGCGTACCCTCGAGTATTAGCACAGATACGCAGTATTTT
TRBV7-3,TRBD2,18,.,TRBJ2-7,CASSLTASGGRSSYEQYF,TGTGCCAGCAGCTTAACCGCTAGCGGAGGGAGGAGCTCCTACGAGCAGTACTTC